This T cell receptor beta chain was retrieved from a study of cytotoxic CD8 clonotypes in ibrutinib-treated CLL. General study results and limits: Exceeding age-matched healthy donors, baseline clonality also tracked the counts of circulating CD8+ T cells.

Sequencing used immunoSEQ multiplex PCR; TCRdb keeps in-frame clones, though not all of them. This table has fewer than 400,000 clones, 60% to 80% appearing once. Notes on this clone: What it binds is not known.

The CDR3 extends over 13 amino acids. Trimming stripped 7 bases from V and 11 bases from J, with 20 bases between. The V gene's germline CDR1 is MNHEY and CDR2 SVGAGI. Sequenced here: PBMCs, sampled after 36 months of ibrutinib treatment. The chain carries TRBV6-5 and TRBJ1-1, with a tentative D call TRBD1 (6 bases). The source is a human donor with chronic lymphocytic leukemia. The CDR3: CASIGGTGYAAFF. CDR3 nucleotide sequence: TGTGCCAGCATAGGTGGCACAGGGTATGCGGCTTTCTTT.